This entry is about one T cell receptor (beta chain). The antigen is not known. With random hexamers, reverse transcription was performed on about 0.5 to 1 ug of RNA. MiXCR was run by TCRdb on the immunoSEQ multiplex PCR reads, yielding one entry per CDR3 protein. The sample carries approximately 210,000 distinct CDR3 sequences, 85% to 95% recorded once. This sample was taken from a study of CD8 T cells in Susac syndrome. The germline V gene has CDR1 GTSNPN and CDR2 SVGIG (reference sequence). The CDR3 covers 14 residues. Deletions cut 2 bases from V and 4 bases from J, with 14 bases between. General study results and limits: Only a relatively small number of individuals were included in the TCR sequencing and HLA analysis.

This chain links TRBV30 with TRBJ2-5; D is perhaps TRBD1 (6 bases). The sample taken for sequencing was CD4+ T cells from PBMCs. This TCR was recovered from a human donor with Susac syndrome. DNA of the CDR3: TGTGCCTGGAGTCCCTATTGGGGGCGAGAGACCCAGTACTTC. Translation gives CAWSPYWGRETQYF.